This paragraph reports one T cell receptor (beta chain). This record belongs to a study of blood T cell repertoires in COVID-19. Germline V gene sequence: CDR1 KGHSH, CDR2 LQKENI. The CDR3 contains 14 residues. Trimming stripped 8 bases from V and 8 bases from J, with 21 bases between. Authors' analysis steps: Reference gene primer amplification gave nucleated cell count estimates. Assay: immunoSEQ multiplex PCR; the TCRdb copy retains only in-frame clones and omits some. The V and J calls and clone size were taken over from that table, and D and trimming were inferred from the DNA. The data contain a few hundred thousand clones, approximately 78% of them singletons.

The TCR comes from a woman at least 80 years old with COVID-19, enrolled during active disease. Sequencing was done on a sample of peripheral blood. The chain employs TRBV18 and TRBJ1-2, with a possible D match to TRBD1 (6 bases). The CDR3 reads CASPVSDSEGGYTF. CDR3 DNA sequence: TGTGCCAGCCCGGTTTCGGACAGCGAGGGAGGCTACACCTTC.